In this sample, the clone carrying this T cell receptor beta chain turned up a few times. Its antigen remains unidentified. This entry is derived from a study of identical twins. Overall study findings and caveats: The study reached conclusions through statistical analysis that was cross-sectional, not following the same donors.

A universal primer site arose from template switching, and cDNA bore unique molecular identifiers. TCRdb used MiXCR to reprocess the 5' RACE reads, holding one entry per CDR3 protein. The data hold 250,000 or so distinct CDR3 sequences, with 7% observed a single time. Only healthy Caucasians were enrolled as donors. V dropped 5 bases and J dropped 4; count of bases not matched to a gene: 4. Germline V gene data show CDR1 as MNHEY and CDR2 as SMNVEV (reference sequence). CDR3 size: 14 residues. These sequences were also reported in another study, on yellow fever vaccine responses in identical twins.

The rearrangement joins TRBV27 to TRBJ2-3, with 9 bases lining up with TRBD1. Sequencing used memory (CD45RO+) T cells sorted from blood. This receptor was taken from a woman between 18 and 29 years old in good health. The CDR3 DNA reads TGTGCCAGCAGTGGGGACAGGGTTCCAGATACGCAGTATTTT. It codes for CASSGDRVPDTQYF.